These 32 T cell receptor beta chains originate from one sample sequenced in a study of CD8 T cells in ankylosing spondylitis (dated by TCRdb to about 2017). The library was produced with 5' RACE. The sequencing machine was an Illumina HiSeq 2500. Clones were called with MiXCR by TCRdb after fastp trimmed the public reads at Q25, and only in-frame beta chains were retained. CDR3 protein sequences are deduplicated, and each keeps its most common genes and DNA. For this sample the table gives 250,000 to 350,000 distinct CDR3 sequences, of which around 21% were detected only once. Of the sample, 3.5% is held by the ten largest clones. The specimen sequenced was blood, either unsorted or a sorted T cell fraction (not recorded which). These receptors originate from a female donor with ankylosing spondylitis or in good health (not recorded which).

This clonotype was recorded only once. The genes are TRBV20-1 and TRBJ2-2, with TRBD2 as a possible D gene (5 bases). This CDR3 has 14 amino acids. Per germline, CDR1 DFQATT and CDR2 SNEGSKA (reference sequence). V lost 3 bases, J lost 2 bases, and 10 bases lay in between. In DNA, the CDR3 is TGCAGTGCTAGTTGGGCGGGTAACACCGGGGAGCTGTTTTTT. Its translation is CSASWAGNTGELFF.

This rearrangement joins TRBV7-2 to TRBJ2-7; D gene uncertain. Trimming took 7 bases from V and 7 from J, leaving 14 bases between them. This CDR3 comprises 12 residues. Germline CDR1 and CDR2: SGHTA and FQGNSA. This CDR3 is CASTTAVGEQYF. In DNA, the CDR3 is TGTGCCAGCACCACCGCGGTAGGGGAGCAGTACTTC. The whole variable domain, remainder taken from reference TRBV7-2 and TRBJ2-7, is GAGVSQSPSNKVTEKGKDVELRCDPISGHTALYWYRQSLGQGLEFLIYFQGNSAPDKSGLPSDRFSAERTGGSVSTLTIQRTQQEDSAVYLCASTTAVGEQYFGPGTRLTVT.

The chain couples TRBV20-1 to TRBJ2-7; 10 nucleotides line up with TRBD2. The germline V gene encodes CDR1 DFQATT and CDR2 SNEGSKA (reference sequence). V lost 2 bases, J lost 6 bases, and 13 bases stayed unmatched. The CDR3 loop spans 16 amino acids. The CDR3 bases are TGCAGTGCTAGAACTCTAGCGGGAGAAATGAGGCCCGAGCAGTACTTC. Its protein product is CSARTLAGEMRPEQYF.

This clonotype was seen a few times. The chain combines TRBV2 with TRBJ2-7; 10 nucleotides line up with TRBD2. The length of the CDR3 is 14 residues. V dropped 5 bases and J dropped 5; count of bases not matched to a gene: 6. Germline V CDR1 and CDR2: SNHLY, FYNNEI. The CDR3 region has the DNA TGTGCCAGCAGTTTTCTAGCGGGAGATGACGAGCAGTACTTC. Translation: CASSFLAGDDEQYF. The entire variable domain, with the rest obtained from reference TRBV2 and TRBJ2-7, is as follows: EPEVTQTPSHQVTQMGQEVILRCVPISNHLYFYWYRQILGQKVEFLVSFYNNEISEKSEIFDDQFSVERPDGSNFTLKIRSTKLEDSAMYFCASSFLAGDDEQYFGPGTRLTVT.

The V call is TRBV5-5, the J call TRBJ1-6; D unclear. There are 13 residues in the CDR3. V was shortened by 0 bases and J by 9 bases, with 7 bases between the two germline ends. The V gene's germline CDR1 is SGHKS and CDR2 YYEKEE (reference sequence). CDR3 loop: CASSLGNGSPLHF. In DNA form, the CDR3 reads TGTGCCAGCAGCTTGGGGAATGGTTCACCCCTCCACTTT.

The rearrangement uses TRBV11-3 and TRBJ2-1; D is ambiguous. This CDR3 has 12 amino acids. Between the trimmed V and J ends, which lost 1 base and 8 bases, there was a span of 6 bases. Germline assignment: CDR1 SGHNT and CDR2 YENEEA. The DNA for the CDR3 is TGTGCCAGCAGCTTAGGCCGACATGAGCAGTTCTTC. It specifies CASSLGRHEQFF.

This clonotype has a handful of counts. CDR3 nucleotides: TGTGCCAGCAGTTGGACCTCGGACGGGAGGAACACCGGGGAGCTGTTTTTT. This encodes CASSWTSDGRNTGELFF. The chain joins TRBV6-5 to TRBJ2-2; weak D call: TRBD2 (6 bases). The CDR3 extends over 17 amino acids. V shed 4 bases and J shed 1 base, with 16 bases lying between them. Germline V gene lookup returns CDR1 MNHEY and CDR2 SVGAGI.

In its sample, this clonotype was seen a few times. The chain combines TRBV3-1 with TRBJ2-7, with a weak D call TRBD1 (5 bases). This CDR3 comprises 15 residues. Germline CDR1 and CDR2: LGHDT and YNNKEL (reference sequence). Trimming stripped 7 bases from V and 3 bases from J, with 19 bases between. The CDR3 region has the DNA TGTGCCAGCACCGCTGGGGCAGGGAAGATCTACGAGCAGTACTTC. Its protein product is CASTAGAGKIYEQYF.

Ten or more counts support this clonotype. This rearrangement joins TRBV5-1 to TRBJ2-7; 14 positions agree with TRBD2. CDR1 is SGHRS and CDR2 is YFSETQ in the germline V gene. V was clipped by 3 bases and J by 2 bases; unmatched bases: 4. The CDR3 sequence is 16 residues long. The CDR3 region has the DNA TGCGCCAGCAGCTCGGGACTAGCGGGAGCCGCCTACGAGCAGTACTTC. Its protein product is CASSSGLAGAAYEQYF.

This clonotype has at least ten counts. This sequence joins TRBV20-1 and TRBJ2-3; D uncertain. The CDR3 runs to 14 residues. V lost 6 bases and J 3 bases, leaving 16 bases between the germline ends. Germline loops: CDR1 DFQATT, CDR2 SNEGSKA (reference sequence). The DNA of the CDR3 is TGCAGTGCCACCCCTTTTGGGTCTACAGATACGCAGTATTTT. Translated: CSATPFGSTDTQYF.

This chain links TRBV7-2 with TRBJ2-7; possibly TRBD1 or TRBD2 for D (5 bases each). CDR3 length: 13 residues. V lost 6 bases and J 6 bases, leaving 15 bases between the germline ends. In germline, CDR1 is SGHTA, CDR2 FQGNSA. The CDR3 loop is CASSYISGGEQYF. For the CDR3, the DNA is TGTGCCAGCAGTTACATCAGTGGGGGCGAGCAGTACTTC.

This chain links TRBV6-2 or TRBV6-3 with TRBJ1-1; D gene unclear. V was trimmed by 10 bases and J by 4 bases, leaving 10 bases between them. There are 11 residues in the CDR3. Germline assignment: CDR1 MNHEY and CDR2 SVGEGT. CDR3 DNA: TGTGCCACCATCCGGGGCACTGAAGCTTTCTTT. It yields the protein CATIRGTEAFF.

In DNA, the CDR3 is TGTGCCACCAGCAGAGGACTAGCGGGAGGGAACACCGGGGAGCTGTTTTTT. It translates to CATSRGLAGGNTGELFF. The chain joins TRBV15 to TRBJ2-2, with TRBD2 matching over 13 bases. The V and J ends lost 1 base and 1 base, in that order; junction bases with no gene match: 0. This CDR3 is 17 amino acids long. Germline CDR1 is LNHNV and CDR2 is YYDKDF (reference sequence).

The sample holds a few counts of this clonotype. The chain is built from TRBV12-3 or TRBV12-4 and TRBJ1-2; D gene ambiguous. Deletions cut 3 bases from V and 4 bases from J, with 12 bases between. This CDR3 comprises 14 residues. This CDR3 reads CASSFGKRAYGYTF. CDR3 DNA: TGTGCCAGCAGTTTTGGCAAACGAGCCTATGGCTACACCTTC.

This clonotype was seen many times. V usage is TRBV12-3 or TRBV12-4 and J usage is TRBJ2-7; 10 bases are a match to TRBD2. Trimming at V came to 5 bases and at J to 7 bases, leaving 11 bases not matched to a gene. The CDR3 has 15 residues. DNA of the CDR3: TGTGCCAGCAGTCTCTCGGGACTAGCGACGCCGGAGCAGTACTTC. The encoded protein is CASSLSGLATPEQYF.

V usage is TRBV19 and J usage is TRBJ2-1; TRBD2 matches at 12 bases. V was clipped by 9 bases and J by 4 bases; unmatched bases: 7. CDR3 length: 15 residues. Germline CDR1 is LNHDA and CDR2 is SQIVND (reference sequence). CDR3 nucleotides: TGTGCCAGCCTAGCGGGAGGGGCGGGTTACAATGAGCAGTTCTTC. Protein product: CASLAGGAGYNEQFF.

The CDR3 protein is CGILLGDTQYF. CDR3 nucleotide sequence: TGCGGCATTTTGTTGGGAGATACGCAGTATTTT. V and J are TRBV20-1 and TRBJ2-3; D not resolved. Germline V gene sequence: CDR1 DFQATT, CDR2 SNEGSKA (reference sequence). The CDR3 totals 11 residues.

The chain joins TRBV12-3 or TRBV12-4 to TRBJ2-7; a possible D gene is TRBD2 (6 bases). The CDR3 spans 14 residues. V dropped 3 bases and J dropped 1 base, with 10 bases sitting between them. The CDR3 DNA reads TGTGCCAGCAGTTTGTCTAGCGAATCCTACGAGCAGTACTTC. Protein product: CASSLSSESYEQYF.

This clonotype appeared many times. The genes are TRBV12-3 or TRBV12-4 and TRBJ2-7; 9 bases agree with TRBD1. The CDR3 is 16 amino acids. V shed 5 bases and J 3 bases; nucleotides not matched to a gene: 11. The CDR3 DNA reads as TGTGCCAGCAGTCTGCTAGGACAGGGGCGCTACTACGAGCAGTACTTC. Translation gives CASSLLGQGRYYEQYF.

In its sample, this clonotype was seen a few times. The gene calls are TRBV7-9 and TRBJ2-7; D gene unclear. Germline loops: CDR1 SEHNR, CDR2 FQNEAQ (reference sequence). V shed 5 bases and J shed 7 bases, with 9 bases lying between them. CDR3 length: 11 amino acids. CDR3 residues: CASSHPGEQYF. In nucleotides, the CDR3 is TGTGCCAGCAGCCATCCAGGAGAGCAGTACTTC.

This clonotype was seen only a few times. V and J are TRBV28 and TRBJ2-7; 8 bases line up with TRBD2. The V and J ends lost 1 base and 4 bases, in that order; junction bases with no gene match: 6. Germline loops: CDR1 MDHEN, CDR2 SYDVKM. The CDR3 loop spans 15 amino acids. The CDR3, as DNA: TGTGCCAGCAGTTTATCGAGCGGGAGCTTATACGAGCAGTACTTC. Protein sequence: CASSLSSGSLYEQYF.

This clonotype has a count of ten or more. The chain uses TRBV12-3 or TRBV12-4 and TRBJ1-1; 7 bases agree with TRBD1. This CDR3 comprises 14 residues. V lost 4 bases to trimming and J lost 5 bases; unmatched junction nucleotides: 7. The CDR3 is CASSSGGGRTEAFF. The CDR3 DNA reads as TGTGCCAGCAGTTCGGGAGGGGGCAGAACTGAAGCTTTCTTT.

The chain carries TRBV9 and TRBJ2-5, with 15 bases lining up with TRBD2. After removal of 3 bases from V and 4 bases from J, the junction contained 1 base not matched to a gene. The CDR3 has 15 amino acids. CDR1 SGDLS and CDR2 YYNGEE come from the germline V gene. DNA for the CDR3: TGTGCCAGCAGCGCGGGACTAGCGGGAGGAGAGACCCAGTACTTC. Its protein is CASSAGLAGGETQYF.

The table lists this clonotype with a few counts. The chain combines TRBV4-2 with TRBJ1-3; possibly TRBD1 for D (5 bases). Trimming pared 0 bases from V and 2 bases from J, leaving 14 bases between. Germline CDR1 reads LGHNA; CDR2 reads YNFKEQ. This CDR3 contains 17 residues. The CDR3 bases are TGTGCCAGCAGCCAAGAGGCACTCAAGGGGACTGGAAACACCATATATTTT. Protein product: CASSQEALKGTGNTIYF.

This clonotype was observed many times. The chain uses TRBV4-1 and TRBJ2-2; D is ambiguous. The CDR3 extends over 14 amino acids. With 4 bases removed from V and 5 bases from J, the gap between germline ends came to 11 bases. Germline CDR1 and CDR2: MGHRA and YSYEKL. The DNA of the CDR3 is TGCGCCAGCAGCCCAATACTGAAGACCGGGGAGCTGTTTTTT. It specifies CASSPILKTGELFF.

This chain connects TRBV7-2 to TRBJ2-7, with D tentatively TRBD2 (6 bases). The V end was cut by 1 base, the J end by 7 bases, with 20 bases between. Germline values: CDR1 SGHTA, CDR2 FQGNSA. This CDR3 is built from 16 residues. CDR3 protein: CASSLEGTVILEEQYF. The CDR3 DNA reads as TGTGCCAGCAGCTTAGAAGGGACTGTTATTTTAGAAGAGCAGTACTTC.

This rearrangement joins TRBV29-1 to TRBJ2-2; TRBD2 matches at 9 bases. Germline-derived CDR1 and CDR2 are SQVTM and ANQGSEA. J lost 3 bases, V lost 7 bases, and 6 bases had no gene match. The CDR3 is 14 residues long. In DNA form, the CDR3 reads TGCAGCGCCATGACTAGCGGAGACACCGGGGAGCTGTTTTTT. This codes for CSAMTSGDTGELFF.

This clonotype came up many times. J is TRBJ1-1 and V is TRBV29-1; maybe TRBD1 (5 bases). Germline CDR1 is SQVTM and CDR2 is ANQGSEA. The germline V and J ends were trimmed by 4 bases and 4 bases, with 16 bases remaining between them. The CDR3 spans 14 residues. DNA for the CDR3: TGCAGCGTTGGAAGGTCCGGGACGGGCACTGAAGCTTTCTTT. As protein: CSVGRSGTGTEAFF. The full variable domain, its missing parts supplied by reference TRBV29-1 and TRBJ1-1, is SAVISQKPSRDICQRGTSLTIQCQVDSQVTMMFWYRQQPGQSLTLIATANQGSEATYESGFVIDKFPISRPNLTFSTLTVSNMSPEDSSIYLCSVGRSGTGTEAFFGQGTRLTVV.

This clonotype has a handful of counts. The chain couples TRBV12-3 or TRBV12-4 to TRBJ2-1; TRBD2 matches at 8 bases. The CDR3 runs 15 residues. V was clipped by 5 bases and J by 8 bases; unmatched bases: 11. CDR3 loop: CASSPPGLGFYEQFF. The CDR3, as DNA: TGTGCCAGCAGTCCGCCGGGACTAGGATTTTATGAGCAGTTCTTC.

The chain is built from TRBV3-1 and TRBJ2-2; 7 bases match TRBD2. Germline assignment: CDR1 LGHDT and CDR2 YNNKEL (reference sequence). The V gene end was trimmed by 4 bases and the J gene end by 6 bases; junction bases not matched to a gene: 8. The CDR3 has 15 amino acids. CDR3 in DNA: TGTGCCAGCAGCCCAACGCGCGGGAGTGCCGGGGAGCTGTTTTTT. This encodes CASSPTRGSAGELFF.

The gene calls are TRBV20-1 and TRBJ2-3; 8 bases fit TRBD1. Germline values: CDR1 DFQATT, CDR2 SNEGSKA (reference sequence). V lost 1 base, J lost 5 bases, and 8 bases stayed unmatched. This CDR3 spans 15 amino acids. CDR3 region: CSARAGTGRLDTQYF. CDR3 coding DNA: TGCAGTGCTAGAGCCGGGACAGGCCGTTTAGATACGCAGTATTTT.

Ten or more counts support this clonotype. The CDR3: CSVLWRQKANTQYF. Written as DNA, the CDR3 is TGCAGCGTTTTGTGGCGTCAGAAGGCTAATACGCAGTATTTT. The chain employs TRBV29-1 and TRBJ2-3; D gene ambiguous. Trimming pared 5 bases from V and 7 bases from J, leaving 19 bases between. This CDR3 is 14 amino acids long. Germline values: CDR1 SQVTM, CDR2 ANQGSEA.